The next 15 T cell receptor beta chains were all read from a single sample in a study of graft-versus-host responses after intestinal transplantation. With approximately 200,000 irradiated, violet-dye-labeled stimulator cells, approximately 200,000 CFSE-labeled responder cells were plated. Assay: immunoSEQ multiplex PCR; the TCRdb copy retains only in-frame clones and omits some. The repertoire consists of 7,000 or so clones, with roughly 25% occurring once and the leading ten covering 6% to 7%. Source: alloreactive CD8+ T cells from a mixed lymphocyte reaction culture, taken before transplantation. As for subset: CFSE-low proliferating T cells sorted from roughly six-day pre-transplant mixed lymphocyte reaction (GvH or HvG direction). The receptors here all came from a human patient who was an organ donor for intestinal transplantation.

This clone appeared a few times. The gene calls are TRBV9 and TRBJ2-5; 11 nucleotides match TRBD2. This CDR3 is 17 amino acids long. Germline V gene data show CDR1 as SGDLS and CDR2 as YYNGEE. Germline trimming cut 0 bases from V and 4 bases from J; bases unmatched to any gene: 8. CDR3 bases: TGTGCCAGCAGCGTAGATGGTAGCGGGAGGGCCAGAGAGACCCAGTACTTC. Its protein is CASSVDGSGRARETQYF.

Only a few counts were recorded for this clone. This rearrangement joins TRBV7-9 to TRBJ2-7; TRBD1 matches 9 bases. In germline, CDR1 is SEHNR, CDR2 FQNEAQ (reference sequence). J lost 2 bases, V lost 6 bases, and 20 bases had no gene match. The CDR3 contains 19 residues. Here the CDR3 reads CASSFSGTGRQRLPYEQYF. The CDR3 coding sequence is TGTGCCAGCAGTTTCTCCGGGACAGGGAGGCAAAGGCTCCCCTACGAGCAGTACTTC.

The chain carries TRBV7-3 and TRBJ2-1; D possibly corresponds to TRBD2 (6 bases). Germline assignment: CDR1 SGHTA and CDR2 FQGTGA. Trimming cost V 5 bases and J 1 base, with 12 bases left between them. The CDR3 is 15 amino acids. The CDR3 coding sequence is TGTGCCAGCAGCCCCCATGGGGGGTCCTACAATGAGCAGTTCTTC. It translates to CASSPHGGSYNEQFF. Full variable domain (outside the CDR3, taken from reference TRBV7-3 and TRBJ2-1): GAGVSQTPSNKVTEKGKYVELRCDPISGHTALYWYRQSLGQGPEFLIYFQGTGAADDSGLPNDRFFAVRPEGSVSTLKIQRTERGDSAVYLCASSPHGGSYNEQFFGPGTRLTVL.

The gene calls are TRBV9 and TRBJ1-3, with a tentative D call TRBD1 (6 bases). V dropped 10 bases and J dropped 4 bases, with 24 bases sitting between them. The CDR3 consists of 16 residues. Germline V gene data show CDR1 as SGDLS and CDR2 as YYNGEE. The CDR3 DNA reads TGTGCCCGCGGGCCTGGGGGGGCGAGAGGCGGAAACACCATATATTTT. Protein sequence: CARGPGGARGGNTIYF.

This clone is medium-sized in the sample. The V and J genes are TRBV6-4 and TRBJ2-7, with 10 positions matching TRBD1. V dropped 2 bases and J dropped 2; count of bases not matched to a gene: 6. The CDR3 runs to 16 residues. CDR1 and CDR2 from the germline V gene are MRHNA and SNTAGT. The CDR3 loop reads CASSDRGQGMTYEQYF. CDR3 nucleotides: TGTGCCAGCAGTGACCGGGGACAGGGGATGACCTACGAGCAGTACTTC.

CDR3 in DNA: TGTGCCAGCAGCGTAGAGGTGGGTGGCTCCTACGAGCAGTACTTC. It specifies CASSVEVGGSYEQYF. The chain joins TRBV9 to TRBJ2-6; D unclear. The better agreement between TRBJ2-7 and the DNA end casts doubt on the J call. CDR3 length: 15 amino acids. Germline V gene lookup returns CDR1 SGDLS and CDR2 YYNGEE.

By its share, this clone is medium-sized. The chain links TRBV5-6 to TRBJ2-7; D remains unclear. The CDR3 runs 13 residues. V dropped 0 bases and J dropped 6 bases, with 10 bases sitting between them. CDR1 and CDR2 from the germline V gene are SGHDT and YYEEEE. CDR3 amino acids: CASSLGTNLEQYF. The CDR3 bases are TGTGCCAGCAGCTTGGGAACTAACCTCGAGCAGTACTTC.

This clone was detected a few times. The gene calls are TRBV27 and TRBJ2-1; 9 positions match TRBD2. With V trimmed by 2 bases and J by 1 base, 0 bases remained unmatched. The germline V gene encodes CDR1 MNHEY and CDR2 SMNVEV (reference sequence). This CDR3 is 15 amino acids long. This CDR3 is CASSLAGGSYNEQFF. CDR3 bases: TGTGCCAGCAGTTTAGCGGGAGGGTCCTACAATGAGCAGTTCTTC.

This clone showed up just a few times. This chain joins TRBV7-6 and TRBJ2-2; TRBD1 matches at 9 bases. With 6 bases clipped from V and 7 bases from J, the junction kept 3 bases outside the gene matches. CDR3 length equals 13 residues. The germline gives CDR1 SGHVS, CDR2 FNYEAQ. As DNA, the CDR3 is TGTGCCAGCAGTCGACAGGGGGTCGGGGAGCTGTTTTTT. Translating gives CASSRQGVGELFF.

This clone occurred a few times. The chain combines TRBV7-9 with TRBJ2-2; D call uncertain. The V and J ends lost 5 bases and 0 bases respectively, with 1 base between them. The CDR3 contains 12 residues. The germline CDR1 and CDR2 sequences are SEHNR and FQNEAQ (reference sequence). CDR3 nucleotides: TGTGCCAGCAGCCCGAACACCGGGGAGCTGTTTTTT. Translation gives CASSPNTGELFF.

There are a few counts of this clone. The chain employs TRBV6-5 and TRBJ2-5; 9 bases fit TRBD2. The V segment lost 6 bases and the J segment 5 bases; nucleotides outside the gene matches: 10. Germline CDR1 reads MNHEY; CDR2 reads SVGAGI. The CDR3 has 15 residues. The CDR3 region has the DNA TGTGCCAGCAGGGAACCCCTAGCGGGATGGGAGACCCAGTACTTC. Protein sequence: CASREPLAGWETQYF.

Comment on this clone: The junction shows a germline mismatch at one end, possibly a read error. CDR3 nucleotide sequence: TGCGCCAGCAGCCGACTAGCGGGAGTTGATGAGCAGTTCTTC. Translation: CASSRLAGVDEQFF. This chain joins TRBV7-3 and TRBJ2-1; 12 bases match TRBD2. The CDR3 length is 14 residues. Germline V CDR1 and CDR2: SGHTA, FQGTGA.

This sequence joins TRBV7-3 and TRBJ2-5, with 7 bases fitting TRBD2. Germline V gene data show CDR1 as SGHTA and CDR2 as FQGTGA. V shed 1 base and J 1 base; nucleotides not matched to a gene: 6. The CDR3 length is 16 residues. CDR3 region: CASSLIGGSPQETQYF. The CDR3 DNA reads TGTGCCAGCAGCTTAATCGGGGGGAGCCCCCAAGAGACCCAGTACTTC.

Only a few counts were recorded for this clone. The chain has TRBV5-1 and TRBJ2-7; 7 nucleotides agree with TRBD2. J lost 3 bases, V lost 5 bases, and 8 bases had no gene match. This CDR3 has 14 amino acids. The germline V gene has CDR1 SGHRS and CDR2 YFSETQ. The CDR3 is CASRDTTSFYEQYF. The CDR3 bases are TGCGCCAGCAGGGACACGACTAGCTTCTACGAGCAGTACTTC. The full variable domain, rest sourced from reference TRBV5-1 and TRBJ2-7, is KAGVTQTPRYLIKTRGQQVTLSCSPISGHRSVSWYQQTPGQGLQFLFEYFSETQRNKGNFPGRFSGRQFSNSRSEMNVSTLELGDSALYLCASRDTTSFYEQYFGPGTRLTVT.

The genes are TRBV15 and TRBJ1-4; perhaps TRBD1 as D (5 bases). Between the trimmed V and J ends, which lost 4 bases and 7 bases, there was a span of 16 bases. The CDR3 loop spans 15 amino acids. Looked up from germline, CDR1 is LNHNV and CDR2 is YYDKDF (reference sequence). The CDR3 reads CATSTVRDGPEKLFF. The CDR3 DNA reads as TGTGCCACCAGCACTGTCCGGGACGGCCCTGAAAAACTGTTTTTT.